The sequence of this T cell receptor beta chain was determined in a study of T cells in Graves' hyperthyroidism and ophthalmopathy. RNA transcripts yielded amplified TCR beta CDR3 regions. Carried out on the TCR CDR3, a first-round RT-PCR used the HTBI primer set. TCRdb independently ran MiXCR on the multiplex PCR reads; one entry per CDR3 protein. The sample includes under 350,000 distinct CDR3 sequences, approximately 13% of them seen just once. Germline loops: CDR1 MNHNS, CDR2 SASEGT. The length of the CDR3 is 14 residues. Between the trimmed V and J ends, which lost 10 bases and 0 bases, there was a span of 14 bases. This clonotype was seen a handful of times. Hyperthyroidism, newly diagnosed and lasting under 2 months, affected patients aged 18 to 65. The source of the PBMCs was approximately 9.5 ml of fresh peripheral blood.

The clonotype comes from a middle-aged woman with Graves' hyperthyroidism. Sequenced material: blood. The chain couples TRBV6-1 to TRBJ2-3, with D perhaps matching TRBD1 or TRBD2 (5 bases each). Here the CDR3 reads CAIQRDPSTDTQYF. The CDR3 DNA is TGTGCCATTCAAAGGGACCCTAGCACAGATACGCAGTATTTT.